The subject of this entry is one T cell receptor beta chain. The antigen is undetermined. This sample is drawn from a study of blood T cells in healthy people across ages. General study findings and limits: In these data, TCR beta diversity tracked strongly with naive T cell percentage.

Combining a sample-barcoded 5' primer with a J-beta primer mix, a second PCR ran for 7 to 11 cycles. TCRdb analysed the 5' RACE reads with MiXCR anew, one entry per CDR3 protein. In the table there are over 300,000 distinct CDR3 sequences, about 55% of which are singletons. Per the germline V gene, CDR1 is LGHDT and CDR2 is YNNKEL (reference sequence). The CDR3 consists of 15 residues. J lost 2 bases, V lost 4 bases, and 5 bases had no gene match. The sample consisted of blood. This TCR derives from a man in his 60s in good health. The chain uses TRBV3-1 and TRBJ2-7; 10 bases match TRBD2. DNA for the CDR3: TGTGCCAGCAGCCCTAGCGGGAGAAAGCCCTACGAGCAGTACTTC. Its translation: CASSPSGRKPYEQYF.